A single sample is the source of the 27 T cell receptor beta chains below, sequenced in a study of blood T cells in healthy people across ages. A second PCR of about 7 to 11 cycles used a sample-barcoded 5' primer and a J-beta primer mix. One entry per CDR3 protein, called by TCRdb with MiXCR from the 5' RACE reads. The sample consists of around 1,000,000 distinct CDR3 sequences, roughly two fifths of them appearing once. What was sequenced was blood. Receptors were obtained from a man younger than 35 in good health.

This CDR3 is CASSRTRDPKRSYNEQFF. The CDR3 DNA is TGTGCCAGCAGTCGCACCAGGGACCCGAAAAGGTCCTACAATGAGCAGTTCTTC. V and J are TRBV12-3 or TRBV12-4 and TRBJ2-1, with D possibly being TRBD1 or TRBD2 (5 bases each). Trimming removed 5 bases from V and 1 base from J, with 21 bases in between. The CDR3 consists of 18 residues.

The CDR3 coding sequence is TGTGCCAGCAGCAATAACCCAGGGGAAGAAGCTTTCTTT. As protein: CASSNNPGEEAFF. This chain uses TRBV11-3 with TRBJ1-1; tentatively, D is TRBD1 (6 bases). Germline values: CDR1 SGHNT, CDR2 YENEEA. Trimming left V 5 bases short and J 8 bases short, with 15 bases between. This CDR3 region has 13 residues.

This clonotype showed up just once. A read error may explain this, as a much larger clone is one base away. The genes are TRBV3-1 and TRBJ1-2; D is uncertain. The CDR3 spans 14 residues. Germline loops: CDR1 LGHDT, CDR2 YNNKEL (reference sequence). CDR3 nucleotides: TGTGCCTGCAGCCAAGAGGTAACTAACTATGGCTACACCTTC. Translation gives CACSQEVTNYGYTF.

This clonotype turned up a few times. Here the CDR3 reads CAISEDGTSYGYTF. The CDR3 DNA is TGTGCCATCAGTGAGGATGGGACCTCCTATGGCTACACCTTC. V is TRBV10-3 and J is TRBJ1-2, with D maybe TRBD1 (5 bases). This CDR3 spans 14 amino acids. Germline V gene data show CDR1 as ENHRY and CDR2 as SYGVKD. Between the trimmed V and J ends, which lost 2 bases and 4 bases, there was a span of 11 bases.

J is TRBJ2-2 and V is TRBV2; 8 nucleotides align to TRBD2. V lost 2 bases, J lost 8 bases, and 4 bases stayed unmatched. The V gene's germline CDR1 is SNHLY and CDR2 FYNNEI. The CDR3 runs to 14 residues. CDR3 DNA: TGTGCCAGCAGTGAATCGGCTAGCGGGGGGGAGCTGTTTTTT. As protein: CASSESASGGELFF. The whole variable domain, remainder taken from reference TRBV2 and TRBJ2-2, is EPEVTQTPSHQVTQMGQEVILRCVPISNHLYFYWYRQILGQKVEFLVSFYNNEISEKSEIFDDQFSVERPDGSNFTLKIRSTKLEDSAMYFCASSESASGGELFFGEGSRLTVL.

The rearrangement joins TRBV25-1 to TRBJ2-3; tentative D call: TRBD1 (6 bases). Trimming cost V 0 bases and J 6 bases, with 19 bases left between them. Germline CDR1 and CDR2: MGHDK and SYGVNS. This CDR3 region has 17 residues. This CDR3 reads CASSEYRTQGWRDTQYF. The DNA of the CDR3 is TGTGCCAGCAGTGAATATCGCACGCAGGGGTGGAGGGATACGCAGTATTTT.

This clonotype was recorded a few times. The chain has TRBV29-1 and TRBJ1-5; 7 bases are a match to TRBD1. CDR3 length: 14 residues. Germline loops: CDR1 SQVTM, CDR2 ANQGSEA. The V segment lost 6 bases and the J segment 0 bases; nucleotides outside the gene matches: 5. For the CDR3, the DNA is TGCAGCGTCGGGACAGATGCTAGCAATCAGCCCCAGCATTTT. Its translation is CSVGTDASNQPQHF.

This clonotype has only a few counts. J is TRBJ2-1 and V is TRBV4-3; 12 nucleotides line up with TRBD2. CDR1 and CDR2 from the germline V gene are LGHNA and YSLEER. With V trimmed by 0 bases and J by 4 bases, 1 base remained unmatched. There are 16 residues in the CDR3. The chain's CDR3 is CASSQDTSGGYNEQFF. The DNA of the CDR3 is TGCGCCAGCAGCCAAGATACTAGCGGGGGGTACAATGAGCAGTTCTTC.

The chain employs TRBV24-1 and TRBJ2-2; the D gene is possibly TRBD1 (5 bases). Looked up from germline, CDR1 is KGHDR and CDR2 is SFDVKD. Trimming pared 4 bases from V and 7 bases from J, leaving 15 bases between. The CDR3 extends over 15 amino acids. CDR3 amino acids: CATSDNFQGSGELFF. The DNA of the CDR3 is TGTGCCACCAGTGACAACTTCCAGGGAAGCGGGGAGCTGTTTTTT.

This clonotype was counted between two and nine times. V and J are TRBV20-1 and TRBJ2-1; no reliable D call. The J call is uncertain, as TRBJ2-7 better fits the DNA end. Germline CDR1 and CDR2: DFQATT and SNEGSKA (reference sequence). The length of the CDR3 is 15 residues. The DNA of the CDR3 is TGCAGTGCTAGACCCCTCTCGAGCTCCTACAATGAGCAGTACTTC. Amino acid sequence: CSARPLSSSYNEQYF.

This clonotype showed up just a few times. The chain's CDR3 is CASSTYSEGYTF. CDR3 nucleotides: TGTGCCAGCAGCACATACAGTGAGGGCTACACCTTC. The V and J genes are TRBV12-3 or TRBV12-4 and TRBJ1-2; no clear D gene. The CDR3 runs 12 residues. Trimming left V 6 bases short and J 8 bases short, with 13 bases between.

V and J are TRBV20-1 and TRBJ2-7; D tentatively fits TRBD1 or TRBD2 (6 bases each). V was clipped by 3 bases and J by 4 bases, with 13 bases between them. Germline-derived CDR1 and CDR2 are DFQATT and SNEGSKA (reference sequence). The CDR3 length is 13 residues. The CDR3 DNA is TGCAGTGCTAGGGAGGGGGGTCGGTACGAGCAGTACTTC. Its translation: CSAREGGRYEQYF.

This clonotype was counted many times. This sequence joins TRBV12-3 or TRBV12-4 and TRBJ2-7; no reliable D call. The end of the DNA aligns better with TRBJ2-5, so the J call may be wrong. The CDR3 loop spans 12 amino acids. The CDR3 spells CASSLGLETQYF. CDR3 nucleotide sequence: TGTGCCAGCAGTTTGGGTCTGGAGACCCAGTACTTC.

This clonotype was seen a handful of times. V and J are TRBV29-1 and TRBJ2-1, with D perhaps matching TRBD1 (6 bases). This CDR3 comprises 15 residues. V was cut by 5 bases and J by 3 bases, with 17 bases left in between. The germline V gene encodes CDR1 SQVTM and CDR2 ANQGSEA. The CDR3 nucleotides are TGCAGCGTTCGAGGGGGACCTACCGGCTACAATGAGCAGTTCTTC. Translating it yields CSVRGGPTGYNEQFF.

Only a few counts were recorded for this clonotype. The rearrangement links TRBV7-8 to TRBJ1-3, with D unresolved. The CDR3 loop spans 11 amino acids. Germline V gene lookup returns CDR1 SGHVS and CDR2 FQNEAQ. V shed 5 bases and J shed 6 bases, with 5 bases lying between them. The CDR3, as DNA: TGTGCCAGCAGCACTAAAAACACCATATATTTT. Translating gives CASSTKNTIYF. The variable domain in full, completed from reference TRBV7-8 and TRBJ1-3, reads GAGVSQSPRYKVAKRGQDVALRCDPISGHVSLFWYQQALGQGPEFLTYFQNEAQLDKSGLPSDRFFAERPEGSVSTLKIQRTQQEDSAVYLCASSTKNTIYFGEGSWLTVV.

The gene calls are TRBV4-2 and TRBJ1-1; tentative D call: TRBD1 (6 bases). V gave up 0 bases and J gave up 11 bases, with 10 bases separating them. The germline V gene has CDR1 LGHNA and CDR2 YNFKEQ. The CDR3 is 12 amino acids. The CDR3 spells CASSQDWGLAFF. The CDR3 bases are TGTGCCAGCAGCCAAGATTGGGGGCTGGCTTTCTTT.

The rearrangement uses TRBV10-3 and TRBJ1-1; the D is unclear. The V end lost 7 bases, the J end lost 3 bases, and 6 bases lay between the germline ends. Per germline, CDR1 ENHRY and CDR2 SYGVKD. The CDR3 consists of 11 residues. DNA for the CDR3: TGTGCCATCAAAGAGGACACTGAAGCTTTCTTT. Residues: CAIKEDTEAFF.

J is TRBJ1-4 and V is TRBV6-5; a possible D gene is TRBD1 (6 bases). The CDR3 has 16 amino acids. The germline V gene has CDR1 MNHEY and CDR2 SVGAGI. The V and J ends lost 2 bases and 3 bases respectively, with 13 bases between them. The chain's CDR3 is CASSYPTRGANEKLFF. The CDR3 region has the DNA TGTGCCAGCAGTTACCCAACCAGGGGCGCTAATGAAAAACTGTTTTTT.

This CDR3 is CASGGQWDQPQHF. DNA for the CDR3: TGTGCCAGCGGAGGACAGTGGGATCAGCCCCAGCATTTT. The chain uses TRBV27 and TRBJ1-5; TRBD1 might be the D (6 bases). Germline V gives CDR1 MNHEY, CDR2 SMNVEV (reference sequence). With 8 bases removed from V and 5 bases from J, the gap between germline ends came to 13 bases. The length of the CDR3 is 13 residues.

This clonotype has more than one count but fewer than ten. The CDR3 protein is CASSLPAGNEQFF. The DNA of the CDR3 is TGTGCCAGCAGCTTGCCCGCGGGCAATGAGCAGTTCTTC. The chain carries TRBV7-9 and TRBJ2-1, with TRBD2 as a possible D gene (5 bases). The CDR3 consists of 13 residues. The V gene lost 3 bases and the J gene lost 6 bases, with 9 bases spanning the gap. Germline-derived CDR1 and CDR2 are SEHNR and FQNEAQ (reference sequence). Filled out from reference TRBV7-9 and TRBJ2-1, the complete variable domain reads DTGVSQNPRHKITKRGQNVTFRCDPISEHNRLYWYRQTLGQGPEFLTYFQNEAQLEKSRLLSDRFSAERPKGSFSTLEIQRTEQGDSAMYLCASSLPAGNEQFFGPGTRLTVL.

In its sample, this clonotype was seen many times. This sequence joins TRBV20-1 and TRBJ1-2, with D possibly matching TRBD1 (6 bases). The CDR3 has 16 amino acids. The germline gives CDR1 DFQATT, CDR2 SNEGSKA (reference sequence). V was cut by 2 bases and J by 3 bases, with 19 bases left in between. CDR3 nucleotides: TGCAGTGCTAGAAGTCTTGGGACATATGGGGACTATGGCTACACCTTC. This sequence encodes CSARSLGTYGDYGYTF.

The rearrangement uses TRBV6-6 and TRBJ2-1; weak D call: TRBD1 (6 bases). CDR1 and CDR2 (germline): MNHNY, SVGAGI (reference sequence). There are 15 residues in the CDR3. V was pared by 0 bases and J by 7 bases, with 13 bases between. CDR3 in DNA: TGTGCCAGCAGTTACTCGGACAGAATCGTAAATGAGCAGTTCTTC. Its protein product is CASSYSDRIVNEQFF.

The chain combines TRBV20-1 with TRBJ1-2; D might be TRBD1 (6 bases). The germline V gene encodes CDR1 DFQATT and CDR2 SNEGSKA (reference sequence). The CDR3 loop spans 12 amino acids. Between the trimmed V and J ends, which lost 2 bases and 7 bases, there was a span of 11 bases. CDR3 coding DNA: TGCAGTGCTAGAAGGGGGACGAGTGGCTACACCTTC. Amino acid sequence: CSARRGTSGYTF.

This clonotype was detected a few times. The genes are TRBV12-3 or TRBV12-4 and TRBJ2-1; the D call may be TRBD1 or TRBD2 (5 bases each). Trimming pared 2 bases from V and 2 bases from J, leaving 7 bases between. The CDR3 loop spans 14 amino acids. CDR3 protein: CASSLMGAYNEQFF. The CDR3 coding sequence is TGTGCCAGCAGTTTAATGGGGGCCTACAATGAGCAGTTCTTC.

This clonotype has only one observation. The chain recombines TRBV10-3 with TRBJ1-1; D ambiguous. Trimming shortened V by 8 bases and J by 1 base, and 11 bases separated the two germline ends. The length of the CDR3 is 13 residues. The germline gives CDR1 ENHRY, CDR2 SYGVKD. DNA of the CDR3: TGTGCCATCGCCCATAACCAGAACACTGAAGCTTTCTTT. This gives the protein CAIAHNQNTEAFF.

This clonotype was picked up one time. A much larger clone lies a single base off, so this may be a read error. The chain combines TRBV7-3 with TRBJ2-7; the match to TRBD2 covers 9 bases. The J call may be wrong; the DNA end is better matched by TRBJ2-5. This CDR3 comprises 17 residues. The germline V gene encodes CDR1 SGHTA and CDR2 FQGTGA. CDR3 DNA: TGTGCCAGCAGCTTAGGTAGCGGGGGTGCTCTACAAGAGACCCAGTACTTC. Encoded protein: CASSLGSGGALQETQYF.

This clonotype has at least ten counts. The chain has TRBV9 and TRBJ2-1, with 8 bases aligning to TRBD1. Trimming took 4 bases from V and 5 from J; bases not matched to a gene: 11. There are 16 residues in the CDR3. Germline V gene sequence: CDR1 SGDLS, CDR2 YYNGEE. The CDR3 nucleotides read TGTGCCAGCAGCTCCCATTCCGGGACAGGTGACAATGAGCAGTTCTTC. Translation gives CASSSHSGTGDNEQFF.